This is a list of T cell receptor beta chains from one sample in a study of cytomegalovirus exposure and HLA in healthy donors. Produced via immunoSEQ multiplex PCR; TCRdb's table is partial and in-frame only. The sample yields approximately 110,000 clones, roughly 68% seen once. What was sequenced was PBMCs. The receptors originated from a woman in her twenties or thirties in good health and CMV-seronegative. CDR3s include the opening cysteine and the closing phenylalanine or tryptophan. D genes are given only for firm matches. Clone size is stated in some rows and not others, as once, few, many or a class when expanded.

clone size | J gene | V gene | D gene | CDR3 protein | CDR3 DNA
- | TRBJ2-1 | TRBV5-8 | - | CASSLVLHYGGVNNEQFF | TGTGCCAGCAGCCTGGTACTACATTATGGGGGCGTTAACAATGAGCAGTTCTTC
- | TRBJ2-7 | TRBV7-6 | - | CASSLFGGQLLSYEQYF | TGTGCCAGCAGCTTATTTGGCGGACAGCTCCTCTCCTACGAGCAGTACTTC
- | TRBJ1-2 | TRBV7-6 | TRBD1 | CASSLATGGSDYGYTF | TGTGCCAGCAGCTTAGCGACAGGGGGCTCGGACTATGGCTACACCTTC
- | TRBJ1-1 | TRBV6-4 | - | CASSEAGALGTEAFF | TGTGCCAGCAGTGAGGCAGGGGCGCTGGGAACTGAAGCTTTCTTT
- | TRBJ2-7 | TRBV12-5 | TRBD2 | CASGLVQRAGGPYEQYF | TGTGCTAGTGGTTTGGTACAAAGAGCGGGAGGGCCCTACGAGCAGTACTTC
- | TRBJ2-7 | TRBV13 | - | CASSLAGVKYEQYF | TGTGCCAGCAGCTTAGCGGGAGTCAAGTACGAGCAGTACTTC
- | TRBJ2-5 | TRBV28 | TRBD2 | CASSGTSGSGTQYF | TGTGCCAGCAGTGGGACTAGCGGGAGTGGGACCCAGTACTTC
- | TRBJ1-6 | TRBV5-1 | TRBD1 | CASSLGAGGANSPLHF | TGCGCCAGCAGCTTGGGGGCAGGGGGCGCGAATTCACCCCTCCACTTT
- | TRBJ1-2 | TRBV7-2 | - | CASSLDRGNYGYTF | TGTGCCAGCAGCTTAGATCGGGGAAACTATGGCTACACCTTC
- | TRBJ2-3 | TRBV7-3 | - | CASSGTRADTQYF | TGTGCCAGCAGCGGTACTAGAGCAGATACGCAGTATTTT
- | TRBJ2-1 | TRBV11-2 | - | CASSLNGDNEQFF | TGTGCCAGCAGCTTGAACGGTGACAATGAGCAGTTCTTC
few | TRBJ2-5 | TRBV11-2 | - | CASSLGDRLQETQYF | TGTGCCAGCAGCTTAGGTGACAGGCTCCAAGAGACCCAGTACTTC
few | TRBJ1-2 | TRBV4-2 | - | CASSQVFAAAGYTF | TGTGCCAGCAGCCAAGTATTCGCGGCAGCTGGCTACACCTTC
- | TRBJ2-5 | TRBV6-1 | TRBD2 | CASSGLTGLAGDRQETQYF | TGTGCCAGCAGTGGCCTAACGGGACTAGCGGGAGATCGTCAGGAGACCCAGTACTTC
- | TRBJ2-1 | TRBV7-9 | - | CASSETSPYNEQFF | TGTGCCAGCAGCGAAACTAGCCCGTACAATGAGCAGTTCTTC
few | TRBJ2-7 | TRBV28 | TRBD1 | CATTQGSSYEQYF | TGTGCCACCACACAGGGGAGCTCCTACGAGCAGTACTTC
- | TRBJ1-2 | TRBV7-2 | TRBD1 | CASSTGGASGYTF | TGTGCCAGCAGTACAGGGGGCGCCTCTGGCTACACCTTC
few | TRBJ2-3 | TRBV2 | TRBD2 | CASTAGGFTDTQYF | TGTGCCAGCACAGCGGGAGGATTCACAGATACGCAGTATTTT
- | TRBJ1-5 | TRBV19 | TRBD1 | CASSRTGGDSQPQHF | TGTGCCAGTAGTAGGACAGGGGGCGACAGTCAGCCCCAGCATTTT
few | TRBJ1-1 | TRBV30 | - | CASEQENTEAFF | TGTGCTTCGGAACAGGAGAACACTGAAGCTTTCTTT
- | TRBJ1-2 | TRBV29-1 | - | CSVEQGRGYTF | TGCAGCGTTGAACAGGGGCGCGGCTACACCTTC
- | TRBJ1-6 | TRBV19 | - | CASSMESVNSPLHF | TGTGCCAGTAGTATGGAGTCAGTTAATTCACCCCTCCACTTT
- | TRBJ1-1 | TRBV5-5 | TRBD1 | CASSPLQGAMNTEAFF | TGTGCCAGCAGCCCCCTACAGGGGGCTATGAACACTGAAGCTTTCTTT
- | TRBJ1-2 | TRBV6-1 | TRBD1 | CASSNRGLVYGYTF | TGTGCCAGCAGCAACAGGGGGCTGGTCTATGGCTACACCTTC
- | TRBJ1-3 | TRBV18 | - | CASSPPEGNTIYF | TGTGCCAGCTCACCCCCAGAAGGAAACACCATATATTTT
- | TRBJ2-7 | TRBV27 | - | CASRASRASSYEQYF | TGTGCCAGCCGCGCTTCGAGAGCCTCGAGCTACGAGCAGTACTTC
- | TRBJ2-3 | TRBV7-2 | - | CASSLYGRVQDTQYF | TGTGCCAGCAGCTTATACGGGAGAGTTCAAGATACGCAGTATTTT
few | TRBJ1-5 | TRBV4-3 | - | CASSQYPGVLSAQHF | TGCGCCAGCAGCCAATACCCGGGGGTCTTATCAGCCCAGCATTTT
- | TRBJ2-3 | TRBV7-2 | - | CASSPRTDTQYF | TGTGCCAGCAGCCCTCGCACAGATACGCAGTATTTT
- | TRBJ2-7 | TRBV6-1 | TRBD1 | CASTLDRVPREQYF | TGTGCCAGCACACTGGACAGGGTCCCTCGCGAGCAGTACTTC
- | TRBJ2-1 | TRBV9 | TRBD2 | CASSVSGSSYNEQFF | TGTGCCAGCAGCGTTAGCGGGAGCTCCTACAATGAGCAGTTCTTC
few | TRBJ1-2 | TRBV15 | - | CATSREDRAYGYTF | TGTGCCACCAGCAGAGAGGACAGAGCCTATGGCTACACCTTC